This T cell receptor beta chain derives from a study of naive and memory T cell subsets. About this clonotype: Its specificity is unknown.

An equimolar mix of two oligonucleotides served as the beta constant-region primer for TRBC1 and TRBC2. TCRdb fed the UMI-ligation and nested PCR reads into MiXCR, producing one record per CDR3 protein. The sample has under 100,000 distinct CDR3 sequences; around 7% are singletons. General study results and limits: Over 95% of naive TCR sequences appeared only once after error correction, unlike memory subsets.

This clonotype was sampled from a human donor in good health. Sequencing was carried out using central memory CD4+ T cells from blood.

The CDR3 region is CASSIRPQGAGTEAFF. The CDR3 coding sequence is TGTGCCAGTAGTATACGCCCGCAGGGGGCAGGGACTGAAGCTTTCTTT. The chain has TRBV19 and TRBJ1-1; 8 bases align to TRBD1. The germline gives CDR1 LNHDA, CDR2 SQIVND (reference sequence). V dropped 2 bases and J dropped 5; count of bases not matched to a gene: 10. The CDR3 is made up of 16 amino acids.